This TCR beta chain was sequenced in a study of immune evolution from preneoplasia to lung adenocarcinoma. Study findings and constraints: Top clone frequencies peaked in normal lung, apparently declining through invasive adenocarcinoma. KRAS-mutant nodules had the highest T cell clonality.

Patients had resection in Japan or China between the mid-2010s and the late 2010s. Each case's diagnosis was confirmed by two pathologists on H&E. Profiling relied on immunoSEQ multiplex PCR, and the TCRdb table lists in-frame clones only, not all of them. The sample includes 20,000 to 25,000 clones, 70% to 85% of them seen just once. This CDR3 is built from 16 residues. Trimming removed 4 bases from V and 3 bases from J, with 19 bases in between. Germline loops: CDR1 SGHRS, CDR2 YFSETQ. As for this clone: Its specificity is not known.

Sequencing was performed on FFPE invasive lung adenocarcinoma tissue. This chain uses TRBV5-1 with TRBJ1-1; maybe TRBD1 (6 bases). The receptor's source is a person in their 60s with lung adenocarcinoma. This CDR3 is CASSPQGLGDYTEAFF. CDR3 bases: TGCGCCAGCAGCCCCCAGGGGCTAGGTGATTACACTGAAGCTTTCTTT.